This T cell receptor (beta chain) comes out of a study of blood T cells in healthy people across ages (dated by TCRdb to the mid-2010s). As for the study more broadly: In model experiments, roughly one uniquely barcoded TCR beta cDNA molecule per two T cells was captured by template switching. To avoid experimental bias, donors of different ages were randomly spread across the sequencing lanes. The study analyzed two additional independent replicas of 1 million unique cDNA reads from the same blood draw for two donors, one aged 18 to 29 and one aged 80 or older. Age-related changes in TCR beta repertoire diversity were measured in the study by deep sequencing normalized with unique cDNA molecular identifiers. The donors were divided into four age groups: young (average around 17 years), middle-aged (roughly 40), aged (about 61) and long-lived (about 84). Beyond this particular receptor, the publication reports: The CMV infection status of donors was not known, potentially confounding age-related changes in expanded clonotypes. As age increased, observed TCR beta diversity per million T cells dropped in a roughly linear way, and a significant reduction was already evident by age about 40. Because profiling used bulk unsorted PBMCs, naive and antigen-experienced compartments could not be compared conclusively. Estimates of total diversity based on one million sequenced T cells were considered lower bounds and underestimates. There was a strong correlation between observed TCR beta diversity and the percentage of naive T cells measured by flow cytometry. Compared with the aged group, more naive CD4+ T cells, fewer expanded clones and increased TCR diversity were shown by the long-lived group, suggesting age selection.

The donors were 40 or so Caucasian individuals from Russia, aged roughly 6 to 100 years, who were systemically healthy. Each donor gave about 9.7 milliliters of peripheral blood, drawn into EDTA-treated Vacutainer tubes. PBMCs were isolated by Ficoll-Paque density-gradient centrifugation, with at least 6 million obtained per sample. Trizol reagent was used to extract total RNA from the PBMCs, yielding at least 5 micrograms per sample. For every donor, flow cytometry on a PBMC aliquot measured the percentage of naive CD45RAhigh/CD27high T cells. Clipping removes 4 bases from V and 4 bases from J, with 10 as the unmatched junction base count. The CDR3, cysteine through phenylalanine, is 16 amino acids long. Only CDR3 DNA remains: 48 bases, in frame from the first base. The germline V gene (reference sequence) provides CDR1 SGHNT and CDR2 YYREEE. A remark on this clonotype: This clone's antigen is unknown. Base qualities are not provided; no much larger clone lies one nucleotide away.

The library was built by means of 5' RACE. The sequencing machine was an Illumina HiSeq 2500. A second about 6 to 11 cycle PCR used a sample-barcoded 5' primer and a J-beta primer mix. A template-switch 5' adaptor carrying 12 random nucleotides introduced a unique molecular identifier onto each TCR beta cDNA molecule. Each sample yielded at least 2.5 million CDR3-containing paired-end reads. First-strand cDNA synthesis was performed from all RNA using the Mint cDNA synthesis kit, with priming by a TRBC-specific oligonucleotide. After uracil-DNA glycosylase treatment, a first 18-cycle PCR used universal primers M1SS and BC2_uni_R on all cDNA. On the study's bioinformatics: Each sample was normalized by randomly selecting 1 million high-quality reads, each carrying a distinct molecular identifier. Instead of being binned into consensus sequences, reads that shared molecular identifiers were thrown out. MiTCR, run with a Q25 quality threshold and the strictest error-elimination algorithm, handled CDR3 identification, clonotype clustering and error correction. A nonparametric unseen species model using Euler transformation provided a lower-bound estimate of total TCR beta diversity. Clones were called with MiXCR by TCRdb after fastp trimmed the public reads at Q25, and only in-frame beta chains were retained. When rows share a CDR3 protein, they turn into one entry using the most common DNA and genes. The V and J calls, along with clone size, are taken from TCRdb and not from the paper's own processing. The sample profile shows roughly 500,000 distinct CDR3 sequences; approximately 25% of them were found once. The ten most abundant clones make up 18% of the sample.

The sequence is built from TRBV5-4 and TRBJ2-1, with 8 central nucleotides matching TRBD1. The TCR comes from a woman aged 70 to 79 in good health. The sequenced material came from blood. The DNA reads as follows: TGTGCCAGCAGCCGTGGGGCAGGGGGCACGTACAATGAGCAGTTCTTC. This codes for CASSRGAGGTYNEQFF. With the rest looked up from the reference TRBV5-4 and TRBJ2-1 genes rather than sequenced, the full variable domain is ETGVTQSPTHLIKTRGQQVTLRCSSQSGHNTVSWYQQALGQGPQFIFQYYREEENGRGNFPPRFSGLQFPNYSSELNVNALELDDSALYLCASSRGAGGTYNEQFFGPGTRLTVL.